Below are 16 T cell receptor beta chains sequenced from a single sample in a study of cytomegalovirus exposure and HLA in healthy donors. The PCR ran on 60 Vbeta and 13 Jbeta primers. Method: immunoSEQ multiplex PCR; TCRdb's copy keeps in-frame clones and lacks some. This table holds 100,000 to 150,000 clones, approximately 80% found once. The sample taken for sequencing was PBMCs. The receptors were gathered from a man aged 50 to 60 in good health and CMV-seronegative.

This sequence joins TRBV6-5 and TRBJ2-7, with D possibly being TRBD2 (6 bases). The germline gives CDR1 MNHEY, CDR2 SVGAGI. V lost 5 bases and J lost 4, with 18 bases in between. The CDR3 sequence is 15 residues long. CDR3 DNA sequence: TGTGCCAGCAGTAGGAATAGGGACTCTGGTTACGAGCAGTACTTC. The encoded protein is CASSRNRDSGYEQYF.

The rearrangement links TRBV25-1 to TRBJ1-2; 7 bases agree with TRBD1. Germline V gene sequence: CDR1 MGHDK, CDR2 SYGVNS. J was trimmed by 4 bases and V by 4 bases; bases with no gene match: 3. The CDR3 has 13 residues. CDR3 nucleotides: TGTGCCAGCAGTGTGGGACAGTCCTATGGCTACACCTTC. Protein sequence: CASSVGQSYGYTF.

V gene TRBV9 combines with J gene TRBJ1-1, with TRBD1 matching over 7 bases. V trimming: 0 bases; J trimming: 0 bases; junction bases outside the gene matches: 2. CDR3 length equals 15 residues. The germline V gene encodes CDR1 SGDLS and CDR2 YYNGEE. The CDR3 DNA reads TGTGCCAGCAGCGTAGGACAGGGCCTGAACACTGAAGCTTTCTTT. Protein product: CASSVGQGLNTEAFF.

The J gene is TRBJ2-2, the V gene TRBV7-9; TRBD1 matches at 8 bases. The CDR3 has 15 amino acids. The V gene end was trimmed by 2 bases and the J gene end by 5 bases; junction bases not matched to a gene: 4. From germline, CDR1 is SEHNR and CDR2 FQNEAQ (reference sequence). Written as DNA, the CDR3 is TGTGCCAGCAGCTTATTGACAGGGGTTACCGGGGAGCTGTTTTTT. Its translation is CASSLLTGVTGELFF.

J is TRBJ2-3 and V is TRBV11-2, with D unclear. The CDR3 covers 16 residues. The ends were cut back, 4 bases at V and 0 bases at J, with 14 bases in the middle. CDR1 and CDR2 from the germline V gene are SGHAT and FQNNGV. The CDR3 DNA is TGTGCCAGCAGCTCCAGGCCGCCTGTGAGCACAGATACGCAGTATTTT. This encodes CASSSRPPVSTDTQYF.

This clone was recorded a few times. The rearrangement links TRBV7-9 to TRBJ2-1; 8 bases are a match to TRBD2. Germline CDR1 SEHNR, CDR2 FQNEAQ (reference sequence). Trimming cost V 7 bases and J 4 bases; bases outside gene matches: 15. The CDR3 extends over 17 amino acids. CDR3: CASIHKEGLAGYNEQFF. CDR3 nucleotides: TGTGCCAGCATCCACAAAGAAGGTCTAGCGGGTTACAATGAGCAGTTCTTC.

V is TRBV13 and J is TRBJ1-3; 7 bases are a match to TRBD1. Germline CDR1 is PRHDT and CDR2 is FYEKMQ (reference sequence). This CDR3 spans 14 amino acids. The V segment lost 5 bases and the J segment 4 bases; nucleotides outside the gene matches: 5. The CDR3 loop reads CASSTRGLGNTIYF. The CDR3 DNA is TGTGCCAGCAGCACGAGGGGGCTCGGAAACACCATATATTTT.

The genes are TRBV18 and TRBJ1-2; a possible D gene is TRBD1 (6 bases). The CDR3 extends over 15 amino acids. Trimming cost V 2 bases and J 5 bases, with 15 bases left between them. CDR1 is KGHSH and CDR2 is LQKENI in the germline V gene. The CDR3 sequence is CASSPSGTSLYGYTF. The CDR3 DNA sequence: TGTGCCAGCTCACCATCCGGGACAAGCCTTTATGGCTACACCTTC.

The chain uses TRBV6-5 and TRBJ2-1, with 7 bases lining up with TRBD1. The CDR3 covers 14 residues. Per germline, CDR1 MNHEY and CDR2 SVGAGI. The V segment lost 6 bases and the J segment 7 bases; nucleotides outside the gene matches: 9. CDR3: CASSSDRLGNEQFF. CDR3 DNA sequence: TGTGCCAGCAGCTCGGACAGGTTGGGAAATGAGCAGTTCTTC.

The chain is built from TRBV7-2 and TRBJ2-5, with D perhaps TRBD1 (6 bases). The CDR3 loop spans 14 amino acids. The germline V gene encodes CDR1 SGHTA and CDR2 FQGNSA. With 6 bases removed from V and 0 bases from J, the gap between germline ends came to 11 bases. CDR3: CASRQGQHQETQYF. CDR3 in DNA: TGTGCCAGCAGACAAGGACAGCACCAAGAGACCCAGTACTTC.

In its sample, this clone was seen a few times. At the DNA level, this CDR3 is encoded by other sequences in the same sample as well. This chain connects TRBV30 to TRBJ1-6; D is possibly TRBD1 (5 bases). CDR3 length: 18 residues. The V end lost 1 base, the J end lost 0 bases, and 16 bases lay between the germline ends. CDR1 and CDR2 from the germline V gene are GTSNPN and SVGIG (reference sequence). The chain's CDR3 is CAWSAGGGLRSYNSPLHF. In DNA form, the CDR3 reads TGTGCCTGGAGTGCGGGGGGAGGGCTTCGCTCCTATAATTCACCCCTCCACTTT.

This rearrangement joins TRBV7-9 to TRBJ1-3, with 7 bases matching TRBD1. This CDR3 contains 15 residues. The junction had 6 bases not matched to a gene; V was cut back by 3 bases and J by 4 bases. Germline-derived CDR1 and CDR2 are SEHNR and FQNEAQ (reference sequence). CDR3 residues: CASSFPTGIGNTIYF. The CDR3 DNA is TGTGCCAGCAGCTTCCCGACAGGGATAGGAAACACCATATATTTT.

This chain uses TRBV6-1 with TRBJ2-1; D not certain. The CDR3 sequence is 15 residues long. Trimming took off 1 base at V and 0 bases at J, with 7 bases between the two ends. CDR1 and CDR2 (germline): MNHNS, SASEGT. CDR3 sequence reads: CASSEEQSSYNEQFF. The CDR3 nucleotides read TGTGCCAGCAGTGAAGAACAGAGCTCCTACAATGAGCAGTTCTTC.

This chain joins TRBV29-1 and TRBJ1-3, with D perhaps matching TRBD1 (5 bases). Germline V gene data show CDR1 as SQVTM and CDR2 as ANQGSEA. The CDR3 extends over 13 amino acids. V shed 1 base and J shed 2 bases, with 6 bases lying between them. The CDR3 loop reads CSVEVQAGNTIYF. The CDR3 DNA is TGCAGCGTTGAAGTACAGGCTGGAAACACCATATATTTT.

The CDR3 DNA follows: TGTGTACCGGGACAGGGCATCACAGATACGCAGTATTTT. Its protein is CVPGQGITDTQYF. J is TRBJ2-3 and V is TRBV2; 9 bases fit TRBD1. The CDR3 runs to 13 residues. The germline CDR1 and CDR2 sequences are SNHLY and FYNNEI.

The chain recombines TRBV6-1 with TRBJ2-7; D call uncertain. Trimming left V 1 base short and J 3 bases short, with 4 bases between. The CDR3 runs to 12 residues. CDR1 is MNHNS and CDR2 is SASEGT in the germline V gene. CDR3 DNA sequence: TGTGCCAGCAGTGAAGTAGTCTACGAGCAGTACTTC. It translates to CASSEVVYEQYF.